The 18 T cell receptor beta chains below come from one sample, sequenced in a study of cytomegalovirus exposure and HLA in healthy donors. Profiling relied on immunoSEQ multiplex PCR, and the TCRdb table lists in-frame clones only, not all of them. The sample shows some 170,000 clones, just under 90% of them seen only once. The specimen was PBMCs. Receptor source: a woman aged 25 to 39 in good health and CMV-seronegative.

The V and J genes are TRBV7-6 and TRBJ1-4; D ambiguous. This CDR3 comprises 17 residues. Germline V gene sequence: CDR1 SGHVS, CDR2 FNYEAQ. Trimming stripped 5 bases from V and 3 bases from J, with 19 bases between. The CDR3 DNA sequence: TGTGCCAGCAGCCCCCGGCCGTTGAGGGTCGCTAATGAAAAACTGTTTTTT. It encodes CASSPRPLRVANEKLFF.

The gene calls are TRBV5-8 and TRBJ2-3, with a tentative D call TRBD1 (5 bases). The CDR3 has 15 residues. Germline V gene lookup returns CDR1 SGHTS and CDR2 YDEGEE. Trimming cost V 3 bases and J 3 bases, with 14 bases left between them. In DNA, the CDR3 is TGTGCCAGCAGCTCCCCAGGGCCCCTTACAGATACGCAGTATTTT. Translating it yields CASSSPGPLTDTQYF. Full variable domain (missing parts from reference TRBV5-8 and TRBJ2-3): EAGVTQSPTHLIKTRGQQATLRCSPISGHTSVYWYQQALGLGLQFLLWYDEGEERNRGNFPPRFSGRQFPNYSSELNVNALELEDSALYLCASSSPGPLTDTQYFGPGTRLTVL.

V usage is TRBV30 and J usage is TRBJ1-1; no reliable D call. V was cut by 3 bases and J by 6 bases, with 14 bases left in between. Germline V gene lookup returns CDR1 GTSNPN and CDR2 SVGIG (reference sequence). The CDR3 contains 13 residues. The CDR3 nucleotides are TGTGCCTGGAGCGCCTTTTTCCGGGCTGAAGCTTTCTTT. Protein: CAWSAFFRAEAFF.

The chain has TRBV4-2 and TRBJ1-4; no definite D call. This CDR3 is 15 amino acids long. Germline V CDR1 and CDR2: LGHNA, YNFKEQ. Trimming took off 5 bases at V and 0 bases at J, with 10 bases between the two ends. The CDR3 nucleotides are TGTGCCAGCAGCGAAGCGGAGGCAACTAATGAAAAACTGTTTTTT. The encoded protein is CASSEAEATNEKLFF.

The CDR3 loop is CASSVWGGEQFF. The CDR3 DNA reads TGTGCCAGCAGTGTTTGGGGGGGTGAGCAGTTCTTC. This sequence joins TRBV2 and TRBJ2-1, with 7 bases lining up with TRBD2. The CDR3 contains 12 residues. V was pared by 4 bases and J by 9 bases, with 3 bases of the junction left unmatched. The germline gives CDR1 SNHLY, CDR2 FYNNEI.

The gene calls are TRBV6-4 and TRBJ2-2; possibly TRBD2 for D (6 bases). Deletions cut 8 bases from V and 4 bases from J, with 11 bases between. This CDR3 is built from 13 residues. Germline V CDR1 and CDR2: MRHNA, SNTAGT. This CDR3 reads CASASVSTGELFF. DNA of the CDR3: TGTGCCAGCGCTAGCGTCTCCACCGGGGAGCTGTTTTTT.

This chain joins TRBV15 and TRBJ1-3; tentative D call: TRBD1 (5 bases). Germline values: CDR1 LNHNV, CDR2 YYDKDF (reference sequence). CDR3 length: 16 residues. V gave up 3 bases and J gave up 0 bases, with 12 bases separating them. Here the CDR3 reads CATSSTDSRSGNTIYF. Here the CDR3 DNA reads TGTGCCACCAGCAGCACTGACAGCCGCTCTGGAAACACCATATATTTT. The variable domain in full, completed from reference TRBV15 and TRBJ1-3, reads DAMVIQNPRYQVTQFGKPVTLSCSQTLNHNVMYWYQQKSSQAPKLLFHYYDKDFNNEADTPDNFQSRRPNTSFCFLDIRSPGLGDTAMYLCATSSTDSRSGNTIYFGEGSWLTVV.

The chain is built from TRBV10-3 and TRBJ1-2, with D unresolved. Germline V gene sequence: CDR1 ENHRY, CDR2 SYGVKD. The germline V and J ends were trimmed by 7 bases and 0 bases, with 9 bases remaining between them. This CDR3 spans 13 amino acids. The CDR3 nucleotides are TGTGCCATCAACGCCGACACTAACTATGGCTACACCTTC. Its translation is CAINADTNYGYTF.

The chain carries TRBV14 and TRBJ2-7, with D possibly being TRBD2 (7 bases). Trimming shortened V by 4 bases and J by 6 bases, and 13 bases separated the two germline ends. The CDR3 sequence is 13 residues long. CDR1 is SGHDN, CDR2 FVKESK, per germline. As DNA, the CDR3 is TGTGCCAGCAGCCCCCTCCGGGGGGCCGAGCAGTACTTC. As protein: CASSPLRGAEQYF. Complete variable domain (other parts from reference TRBV14 and TRBJ2-7): EAGVTQFPSHSVIEKGQTVTLRCDPISGHDNLYWYRRVMGKEIKFLLHFVKESKQDESGMPNNRFLAERTGGTYSTLKVQPAELEDSGVYFCASSPLRGAEQYFGPGTRLTVT.

CDR3 region: CASSYNEQYF. Written as DNA, the CDR3 is TGTGCCAGCAGCTATAACGAGCAGTACTTC. V gene TRBV25-1 combines with J gene TRBJ2-7; unclear D gene. The CDR3 has 10 amino acids. The V gene lost 6 bases and the J gene lost 5 bases, with 5 bases spanning the gap. The germline V gene encodes CDR1 MGHDK and CDR2 SYGVNS.

V usage is TRBV19 and J usage is TRBJ2-3; D remains unclear. The CDR3 sequence is 15 residues long. With 7 bases removed from V and 0 bases from J, the gap between germline ends came to 14 bases. From germline, CDR1 is LNHDA and CDR2 SQIVND (reference sequence). Here the CDR3 DNA reads TGTGCCAGTACAATGAGAATCACTAGCACAGATACGCAGTATTTT. Its translation is CASTMRITSTDTQYF.

The CDR3 region has the DNA TGTGCCAGCAGTATCGGGACAGGGGTCTACGAGCAGTACTTC. Translating it yields CASSIGTGVYEQYF. The chain joins TRBV27 to TRBJ2-7; 10 positions agree with TRBD1. The junction had 4 bases not matched to a gene; V was cut back by 5 bases and J by 3 bases. Per the germline V gene, CDR1 is MNHEY and CDR2 is SMNVEV (reference sequence). The CDR3 has 14 amino acids.

V and J are TRBV7-9 and TRBJ2-2, with 7 bases identical to TRBD2. V shed 10 bases, J shed 1 base, and the junction held 9 bases outside the gene matches. The V gene's germline CDR1 is SEHNR and CDR2 FQNEAQ (reference sequence). The CDR3 is 15 amino acids. The CDR3 region has the DNA TGTGCCACAAACTACGGGACTATGAACACCGGGGAGCTGTTTTTT. This codes for CATNYGTMNTGELFF.

The genes are TRBV10-2 and TRBJ1-2; 8 nucleotides align to TRBD1. The CDR3 is 16 amino acids. CDR1 WSHSY and CDR2 SAAADI come from the germline V gene. With V trimmed by 6 bases and J by 0 bases, 9 bases remained unmatched. The CDR3 region is CASRLGTGASNYGYTF. DNA of the CDR3: TGCGCCAGCAGGCTCGGGACAGGCGCTTCTAACTATGGCTACACCTTC.

The CDR3 spells CASKPLAGRAETQYF. The DNA of the CDR3 is TGCGCCAGCAAACCTCTAGCGGGGCGGGCAGAGACCCAGTACTTC. V gene TRBV5-1 combines with J gene TRBJ2-5; 9 bases are a match to TRBD2. The CDR3 has 15 amino acids. The germline V gene has CDR1 SGHRS and CDR2 YFSETQ. V trimming: 6 bases; J trimming: 4 bases; junction bases outside the gene matches: 10.

The chain recombines TRBV6-5 with TRBJ1-6; the match to TRBD1 covers 10 bases. Germline loops: CDR1 MNHEY, CDR2 SVGAGI. With 8 bases clipped from V and 7 bases from J, the junction kept 8 bases outside the gene matches. This CDR3 region has 15 residues. The CDR3 spells CASGILDRGNSPLHF. Written as DNA, the CDR3 is TGTGCCAGCGGTATCTTGGACAGGGGGAATTCACCCCTCCACTTT.

The chain uses TRBV10-1 and TRBJ2-1; 15 bases are shared with TRBD2. V gave up 6 bases and J gave up 10 bases; unmatched junction bases: 7. The CDR3 covers 15 residues. Germline-derived CDR1 and CDR2 are WNHNN and SYGVQD (reference sequence). CDR3 sequence: CASSRTSGGAGEQFF. CDR3 nucleotide sequence: TGCGCCAGCAGCCGGACTAGCGGGGGGGCGGGGGAGCAGTTCTTC.

This chain uses TRBV7-9 with TRBJ2-7; a possible D gene is TRBD1 (5 bases). The CDR3 is 12 amino acids. Looked up from germline, CDR1 is SEHNR and CDR2 is FQNEAQ (reference sequence). V was pared by 7 bases and J by 2 bases, with 9 bases between. CDR3 nucleotide sequence: TGTGCCAGCACCGACAGTGCCTACGAGCAGTACTTC. Its protein is CASTDSAYEQYF.